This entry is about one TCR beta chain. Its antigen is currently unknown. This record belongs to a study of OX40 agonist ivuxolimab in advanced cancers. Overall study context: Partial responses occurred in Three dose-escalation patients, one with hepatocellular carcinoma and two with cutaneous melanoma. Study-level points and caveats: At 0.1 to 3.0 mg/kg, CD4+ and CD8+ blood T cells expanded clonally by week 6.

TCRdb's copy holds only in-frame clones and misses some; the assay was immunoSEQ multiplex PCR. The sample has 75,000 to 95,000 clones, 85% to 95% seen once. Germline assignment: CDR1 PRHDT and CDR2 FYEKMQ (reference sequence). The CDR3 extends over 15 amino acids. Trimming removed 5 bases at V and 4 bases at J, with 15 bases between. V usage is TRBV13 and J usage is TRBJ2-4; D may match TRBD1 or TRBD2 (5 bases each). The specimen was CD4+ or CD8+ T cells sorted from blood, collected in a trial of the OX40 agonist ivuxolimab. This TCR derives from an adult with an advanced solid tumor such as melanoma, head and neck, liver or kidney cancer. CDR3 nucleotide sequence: TGTGCCAGCAGCCACACCGGGGACGCGAAAAACATTCAGTACTTC. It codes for CASSHTGDAKNIQYF. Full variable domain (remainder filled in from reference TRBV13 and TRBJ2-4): AAGVIQSPRHLIKEKRETATLKCYPIPRHDTVYWYQQGPGQDPQFLISFYEKMQSDKGSIPDRFSAQQFSDYHSELNMSSLELGDSALYFCASSHTGDAKNIQYFGAGTRLSVL.